Below are 3 T cell receptor beta chains sequenced from a single sample in a study of blood T cell repertoires in COVID-19. Only in-frame clones appear in the TCRdb table, and some are missing; sequencing was by immunoSEQ multiplex PCR. The sample has 150,000 to 250,000 clones; roughly 77% are singletons. Sample: peripheral blood. These receptors were taken from a woman between 40 and 55 years old with COVID-19, enrolled during active disease.

In its sample, this clone was seen a few times. This chain links TRBV2 with TRBJ2-1, with 11 bases aligning to TRBD2. The ends lost 7 bases at V and 8 bases at J; junction bases unmatched: 10. This CDR3 is built from 15 residues. Germline V lookup: CDR1 SNHLY, CDR2 FYNNEI. CDR3 nucleotides: TGTGCCAGCAATCCCGCACTAGCGGGAGTAGATGAGCAGTTCTTC. It is translated as CASNPALAGVDEQFF.

This clone was detected a few times. The CDR3 protein is CASSSYREVSNYGYTF. CDR3 nucleotide sequence: TGTGCCAGCAGCTCTTACAGGGAAGTGAGTAACTATGGCTACACCTTC. The rearrangement joins TRBV7-8 to TRBJ1-2; perhaps TRBD1 as D (6 bases). This CDR3 is 16 amino acids long. Deletions cut 4 bases from V and 1 base from J, with 16 bases between. Germline-derived CDR1 and CDR2 are SGHVS and FQNEAQ.

The rearrangement uses TRBV14 and TRBJ2-3; TRBD2 is a possible D gene (6 bases). The CDR3 is made up of 16 amino acids. The V and J ends lost 0 bases and 2 bases respectively, with 12 bases between them. CDR1 SGHDN and CDR2 FVKESK come from the germline V gene. This CDR3 reads CASSQDHGRSTDTQYF. The CDR3 DNA reads TGTGCCAGCAGCCAAGATCACGGGAGATCCACAGATACGCAGTATTTT.